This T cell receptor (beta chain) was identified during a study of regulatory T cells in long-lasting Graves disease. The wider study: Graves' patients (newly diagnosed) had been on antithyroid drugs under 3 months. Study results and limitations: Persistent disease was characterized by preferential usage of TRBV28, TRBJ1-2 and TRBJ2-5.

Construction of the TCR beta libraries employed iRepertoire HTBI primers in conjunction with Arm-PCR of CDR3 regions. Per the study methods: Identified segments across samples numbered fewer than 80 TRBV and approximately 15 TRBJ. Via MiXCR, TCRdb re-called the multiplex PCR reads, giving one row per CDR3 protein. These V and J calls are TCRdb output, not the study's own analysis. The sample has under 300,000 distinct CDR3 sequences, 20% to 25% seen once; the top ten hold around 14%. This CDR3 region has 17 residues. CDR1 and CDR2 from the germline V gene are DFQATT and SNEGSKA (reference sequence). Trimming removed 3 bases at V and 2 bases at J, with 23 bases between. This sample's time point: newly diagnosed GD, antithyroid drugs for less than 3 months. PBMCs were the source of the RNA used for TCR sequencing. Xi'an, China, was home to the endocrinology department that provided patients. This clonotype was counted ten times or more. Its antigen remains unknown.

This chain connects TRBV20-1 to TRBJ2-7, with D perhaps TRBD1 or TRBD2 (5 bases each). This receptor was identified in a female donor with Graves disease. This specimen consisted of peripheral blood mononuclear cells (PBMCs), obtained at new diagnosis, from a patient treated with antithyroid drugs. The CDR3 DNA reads TGCAGTGCTAGGGAGAAGGGGAGTCCCCGGGGAACCTACGAGCAGTACTTC. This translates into CSAREKGSPRGTYEQYF.